This entry lists 27 T cell receptor beta chains sequenced from one sample in a study of T-cell memory formation after mild COVID-19. TCRdb fed the 5' RACE reads into MiXCR, producing one record per CDR3 protein. Among about 420,000 distinct CDR3 sequences listed, 20% to 30% were seen once. The sequencing input was PBMCs or a T cell subset sorted from them (not recorded which). Receptors were obtained from an adult woman who had mild COVID-19 (a few samples of this study predate the infection). Cell type and time point are not known.

In its sample, this clonotype was seen a few times. The chain carries TRBV6-2 or TRBV6-3 and TRBJ1-1; D possibly corresponds to TRBD1 (6 bases). The CDR3 loop spans 17 amino acids. V lost 0 bases to trimming and J lost 0 bases, with 14 bases between them. Germline assignment: CDR1 MNHEY and CDR2 SVGEGT. CDR3 amino acids: CASSYSPRGAMNTEAFF. The CDR3 nucleotides read TGTGCCAGCAGTTACTCCCCGAGGGGGGCTATGAACACTGAAGCTTTCTTT.

This clonotype was observed a handful of times. The rearrangement links TRBV4-1 to TRBJ2-2; D unresolved. V lost 5 bases and J lost 5, with 12 bases in between. The CDR3 contains 14 residues. Germline assignment: CDR1 MGHRA and CDR2 YSYEKL. As DNA, the CDR3 is TGCGCCAGCAGCTCACCCGGAAAAACCGGGGAGCTGTTTTTT. This encodes CASSSPGKTGELFF.

The gene calls are TRBV12-3 or TRBV12-4 and TRBJ2-1, with D possibly matching TRBD1 (6 bases). The CDR3 is 19 amino acids. V was clipped by 6 bases and J by 0 bases, with 24 bases between them. The DNA of the CDR3 is TGTGCCAGCAGCCCCCCGCGACAGGTGTTAAAATTCTCCTACAATGAGCAGTTCTTC. This codes for CASSPPRQVLKFSYNEQFF.

About this clonotype itself: One end of the junction is discordant with germline, which a read error may explain. This rearrangement joins TRBV7-7 to TRBJ2-3; 11 nucleotides match TRBD2. Germline V gives CDR1 SSHAT, CDR2 FNYEAQ (reference sequence). The CDR3 has 16 residues. The CDR3 protein is CASSPVAGGRLDTQYF. CDR3 DNA: TGTGCTAGCAGCCCTGTAGCGGGAGGGCGTCTAGATACGCAGTATTTT.

V is TRBV5-6 and J is TRBJ2-7, with TRBD1 as a possible D gene (5 bases). Germline CDR1 is SGHDT and CDR2 is YYEEEE. The CDR3 contains 18 residues. Trimming took off 0 bases at V and 4 bases at J, with 23 bases between the two ends. The CDR3 DNA sequence: TGTGCCAGCAGCTTGGGGTGGGGTAGGGGCCGGAACTCATACGAGCAGTACTTC. Amino acids: CASSLGWGRGRNSYEQYF.

This clonotype turned up a few times. The chain combines TRBV6-2 or TRBV6-3 with TRBJ2-6; D gene unclear. The CDR3 has 20 residues. In germline, CDR1 is MNHEY, CDR2 SVGEGT. V lost 0 bases and J lost 0, with 18 bases in between. CDR3 bases: TGTGCCAGCAGTTACTCTACCCCGCGAGCGACCAGCTCTGGGGCCAACGTCCTGACTTTC. This encodes CASSYSTPRATSSGANVLTF.

Only one count was recorded for this clonotype. V is TRBV4-1 and J is TRBJ2-7; TRBD1 matches at 9 bases. V shed 0 bases, J shed 3 bases, and the junction held 9 bases outside the gene matches. Looked up from germline, CDR1 is MGHRA and CDR2 is YSYEKL. The CDR3 covers 17 residues. CDR3 DNA sequence: TGCGCCAGCAGCCAAGATGGAGGACAGGGGTCCTTCTACGAGCAGTACTTC. Translation: CASSQDGGQGSFYEQYF.

The chain links TRBV24-1 to TRBJ2-3; 8 nucleotides align to TRBD1. The CDR3 totals 21 residues. The V gene's germline CDR1 is KGHDR and CDR2 SFDVKD. Trimming cost V 5 bases and J 2 bases; bases outside gene matches: 23. The CDR3 spells CATSGVLGQAQSSLATDTQYF. The CDR3 DNA follows: TGTGCCACCAGTGGGGTCCTGGGACAGGCGCAATCCTCTCTTGCCACAGATACGCAGTATTTT.

This clonotype appeared a single time. The CDR3 DNA reads TGTGCCAGCAGCCTGGGGACAGGGATCACTGAGCAGTTCTTC. It translates to CASSLGTGITEQFF. V and J are TRBV9 and TRBJ2-1, with 9 bases identical to TRBD1. The CDR3 is made up of 14 amino acids. V trimming: 4 bases; J trimming: 9 bases; junction bases outside the gene matches: 8. Germline values: CDR1 SGDLS, CDR2 YYNGEE.

This clonotype was seen a few times. This chain links TRBV3-1 with TRBJ2-7; D assignment may be TRBD1 or TRBD2 (5 bases each). Trimming took off 3 bases at V and 2 bases at J, with 14 bases between the two ends. This CDR3 region has 15 residues. Germline loops: CDR1 LGHDT, CDR2 YNNKEL (reference sequence). The DNA of the CDR3 is TGTGCCAGCAGCCACGAAAGGGACCGCGCCTACGAGCAGTACTTC. Its translation is CASSHERDRAYEQYF.

This clonotype was counted a few times. The V gene is TRBV3-1, the J gene TRBJ2-3, with TRBD2 matching over 15 bases. CDR1 and CDR2 from the germline V gene are LGHDT and YNNKEL (reference sequence). Germline trimming cut 4 bases from V and 2 bases from J; bases unmatched to any gene: 4. The CDR3 extends over 17 amino acids. The CDR3: CASSPGLAGGYTDTQYF. The CDR3 DNA sequence: TGTGCCAGCAGCCCGGGACTAGCGGGGGGCTACACAGATACGCAGTATTTT.

This clonotype was seen many times. This chain joins TRBV7-9 and TRBJ2-7; 7 bases agree with TRBD1. Unmatched junction bases numbered 9, after V lost 8 bases and J lost 2 bases. This CDR3 has 14 residues. CDR1 is SEHNR and CDR2 is FQNEAQ in the germline V gene (reference sequence). The DNA for the CDR3 is TGTGCCAGCGGGGAGACAGGGCCAGCCTACGAGCAGTACTTC. This gives the protein CASGETGPAYEQYF.

This clonotype showed up many times. V usage is TRBV15 and J usage is TRBJ2-3; TRBD2 matches at 7 bases. Germline CDR1 and CDR2: LNHNV and YYDKDF (reference sequence). V was clipped by 0 bases and J by 8 bases; unmatched bases: 8. This CDR3 has 15 amino acids. CDR3 sequence reads: CATSRDRVVAGTQYF. The CDR3 region has the DNA TGTGCCACCAGCAGAGATCGCGTGGTAGCGGGTACGCAGTATTTT.

The rearrangement links TRBV11-2 to TRBJ2-2; 9 bases are shared with TRBD1. The V gene's germline CDR1 is SGHAT and CDR2 FQNNGV. The V gene end was trimmed by 5 bases and the J gene end by 3 bases; junction bases not matched to a gene: 10. The CDR3 is 17 residues long. The CDR3 DNA reads TGTGCCAGCAGCGACATGACAGGGGGTCGAGACACCGGGGAGCTGTTTTTT. This translates into CASSDMTGGRDTGELFF.

This clonotype was counted only a few times. The J gene is TRBJ1-1, the V gene TRBV7-3, with a possible D match to TRBD1 (5 bases). Deletions cut 4 bases from V and 1 base from J, with 13 bases between. The CDR3 extends over 15 amino acids. Germline V CDR1 and CDR2: SGHTA, FQGTGA. CDR3 DNA: TGTGCCAGCAGCTCCGGCGGGGCGACGAACACTGAAGCTTTCTTT. This sequence encodes CASSSGGATNTEAFF.

This clonotype has a handful of counts. The rearrangement joins TRBV7-2 to TRBJ2-2, with 7 positions matching TRBD2. Trimming cost V 8 bases and J 5 bases; bases outside gene matches: 14. CDR1 and CDR2 (germline): SGHTA, FQGNSA. This CDR3 spans 16 amino acids. This CDR3 is CASYPGRASGTGELFF. DNA of the CDR3: TGTGCCAGCTACCCTGGGAGGGCCTCGGGGACCGGGGAGCTGTTTTTT.

This clonotype appeared many times. This chain links TRBV12-3 or TRBV12-4 with TRBJ2-3, with D unresolved. The CDR3 is 14 amino acids. The V gene lost 1 base and the J gene lost 2 bases, with 7 bases spanning the gap. The CDR3: CASSLGSNTDTQYF. Here the CDR3 DNA reads TGTGCCAGCAGTTTAGGCTCGAACACAGATACGCAGTATTTT.

The chain has TRBV5-1 and TRBJ2-1; TRBD2 matches 7 bases. Germline CDR1 is SGHRS and CDR2 is YFSETQ. J lost 7 bases, V lost 6 bases, and 10 bases had no gene match. This CDR3 region has 14 residues. DNA of the CDR3: TGCGCCAGCACCCTCGCGGGAGCTGGGAATGAGCAGTTCTTC. Amino acid sequence: CASTLAGAGNEQFF.

This clonotype appeared a single time. The chain couples TRBV29-1 to TRBJ1-1; TRBD1 might be the D (6 bases). CDR1 is SQVTM, CDR2 ANQGSEA, per germline. Trimming took 1 base from V and 4 from J, leaving 16 bases between them. This CDR3 region has 15 residues. CDR3 bases: TGCAGCGTTGAAGGTTTCGGGACACTCGGCACTGAAGCTTTCTTT. Translating it yields CSVEGFGTLGTEAFF.

The chain carries TRBV5-1 and TRBJ2-7; D not resolved. V gave up 4 bases and J gave up 3 bases, with 17 bases separating them. Germline CDR1 SGHRS, CDR2 YFSETQ. This CDR3 is 15 amino acids long. CDR3 in amino acids: CASSLDLDSSYEQYF. The CDR3 nucleotides read TGCGCCAGCAGCCTAGACCTCGATTCTAGCTACGAGCAGTACTTC.

The V call is TRBV6-6, the J call TRBJ2-1; D not certain. V lost 0 bases and J 4 bases, leaving 7 bases between the germline ends. The CDR3 is 14 amino acids. The germline V gene has CDR1 MNHNY and CDR2 SVGAGI (reference sequence). The CDR3 region is CASSYSAVYNEQFF. In DNA, the CDR3 is TGTGCCAGCAGTTACTCGGCGGTATACAATGAGCAGTTCTTC.

CDR3 loop: CASSKGTSYEQYF. As DNA, the CDR3 is TGTGCCAGCAGCAAAGGGACCTCCTACGAGCAGTACTTC. The rearrangement uses TRBV9 and TRBJ2-7; the D call may be TRBD1 or TRBD2 (5 bases each). V was shortened by 4 bases and J by 0 bases, with 8 bases between the two germline ends. This CDR3 contains 13 residues. The germline CDR1 and CDR2 sequences are SGDLS and YYNGEE.

The table lists this clonotype with many counts. The gene calls are TRBV7-9 and TRBJ2-7; tentative D call: TRBD1 (6 bases). Trimming removed 5 bases from V and 0 bases from J, with 11 bases in between. The length of the CDR3 is 14 residues. Germline assignment: CDR1 SEHNR and CDR2 FQNEAQ (reference sequence). DNA of the CDR3: TGTGCCAGCAGCCCGACAGGTCCCTCCTACGAGCAGTACTTC. It codes for CASSPTGPSYEQYF.

The rearrangement links TRBV9 to TRBJ2-7; no clear D gene. Germline V lookup: CDR1 SGDLS, CDR2 YYNGEE. Trimming cost V 0 bases and J 5 bases, with 6 bases left between them. This CDR3 spans 12 amino acids. The chain's CDR3 is CASSVAGDEQYF. Here the CDR3 DNA reads TGTGCCAGCAGCGTAGCTGGGGACGAGCAGTACTTC.

The chain combines TRBV6-6 with TRBJ2-2, with D unresolved. Trimming shortened V by 2 bases and J by 4 bases, and 2 bases separated the two germline ends. This CDR3 has 12 residues. The germline gives CDR1 MNHNY, CDR2 SVGAGI (reference sequence). CDR3 nucleotides: TGTGCCAGCAGTTACATCACCGGGGAGCTGTTTTTT. Protein product: CASSYITGELFF.

The chain combines TRBV19 with TRBJ2-2; 11 bases are a match to TRBD2. CDR1 LNHDA and CDR2 SQIVND come from the germline V gene (reference sequence). V dropped 7 bases and J dropped 4; count of bases not matched to a gene: 2. The CDR3 extends over 14 amino acids. The CDR3 loop reads CASIAGGLTGELFF. In DNA form, the CDR3 reads TGTGCCAGTATAGCGGGGGGGCTCACCGGGGAGCTGTTTTTT.

This clonotype was counted only a few times. As DNA, the CDR3 is TGTGCCAGCAGCGCCCGGGACCAGGGTCTTTATAGCAATCAGCCCCAGCATTTT. Encoded protein: CASSARDQGLYSNQPQHF. The chain recombines TRBV5-5 with TRBJ1-5, with a possible D match to TRBD1 (5 bases). The CDR3 runs to 18 residues. Germline V gene data show CDR1 as SGHKS and CDR2 as YYEKEE (reference sequence). Trimming removed 4 bases at V and 0 bases at J, with 20 bases between.